A single sample is the source of the 27 T cell receptor beta chains below, sequenced in a study of technical replicates of blood from several donors. Here immunoSEQ multiplex PCR was the method, and the copy in TCRdb shows in-frame clones only, minus some. Of some 89,000 clones in the sample, about 95% were seen once. Sample: T cells isolated from PBMCs. Receptors originate from a human donor in good health.

This chain connects TRBV6-4 to TRBJ1-2; D call uncertain. This CDR3 has 15 amino acids. The V and J ends lost 0 bases and 3 bases respectively, with 11 bases between them. In germline, CDR1 is MRHNA, CDR2 SNTAGT. CDR3 nucleotide sequence: TGTGCCAGCAGTGACTCGGGGAGCATGTACTATGGCTACACCTTC. This sequence encodes CASSDSGSMYYGYTF.

CDR3 sequence reads: CASSLQGEQYF. The CDR3 DNA reads as TGCGCCAGCAGCTTGCAGGGCGAGCAGTACTTC. This chain connects TRBV5-1 to TRBJ2-7, with D possibly TRBD1 on 5 matching bases. This CDR3 contains 11 residues. The germline CDR1 and CDR2 sequences are SGHRS and YFSETQ. The V end lost 1 base, the J end lost 6 bases, and 5 bases lay between the germline ends. The full variable domain, in which reference TRBV5-1 and TRBJ2-7 provide the parts outside the CDR3, is KAGVTQTPRYLIKTRGQQVTLSCSPISGHRSVSWYQQTPGQGLQFLFEYFSETQRNKGNFPGRFSGRQFSNSRSEMNVSTLELGDSALYLCASSLQGEQYFGPGTRLTVT.

This chain connects TRBV7-9 to TRBJ1-5; maybe TRBD1 (5 bases). Germline V gives CDR1 SEHNR, CDR2 FQNEAQ (reference sequence). Trimming left V 0 bases short and J 5 bases short, with 14 bases between. The CDR3 covers 16 residues. CDR3 nucleotide sequence: TGTGCCAGCAGCTTAGCGAAGGCAGGGCCTTATCAGCCCCAGCATTTT. Translated: CASSLAKAGPYQPQHF.

The chain has TRBV7-9 and TRBJ1-4; D not resolved. Looked up from germline, CDR1 is SEHNR and CDR2 is FQNEAQ (reference sequence). The germline V and J ends were trimmed by 3 bases and 0 bases, with 11 bases remaining between them. CDR3 length: 16 amino acids. The CDR3 reads CASSFPTKPTNEKLFF. The CDR3 DNA follows: TGTGCCAGCAGCTTTCCCACAAAACCAACTAATGAAAAACTGTTTTTT.

The sample holds one count of this clone. The J gene is TRBJ1-6, the V gene TRBV9, with D possibly matching TRBD1 (6 bases). The CDR3 is 17 amino acids. The V gene's germline CDR1 is SGDLS and CDR2 YYNGEE. V gave up 4 bases and J gave up 6 bases, with 20 bases separating them. CDR3 residues: CASSRGSQGNGNSPLHF. The CDR3 nucleotides are TGTGCCAGCAGCCGCGGATCACAGGGTAATGGTAATTCACCCCTCCACTTT.

The V gene is TRBV30, the J gene TRBJ1-2; 9 positions agree with TRBD1. CDR3 size: 13 residues. Trimming at V came to 3 bases and at J to 8 bases, leaving 7 bases not matched to a gene. Germline V gives CDR1 GTSNPN, CDR2 SVGIG (reference sequence). CDR3 nucleotides: TGTGCCTGGAGATGGACAGGGGTCGGGGGCTACACCTTC. Encoded protein: CAWRWTGVGGYTF.

This chain uses TRBV2 with TRBJ2-7; D may be TRBD1 (6 bases). Germline V CDR1 and CDR2: SNHLY, FYNNEI. Trimming left V 1 base short and J 6 bases short, with 13 bases between. The CDR3 has 14 amino acids. CDR3 protein: CASSEDRELVEQYF. In DNA, the CDR3 is TGTGCCAGCAGTGAAGACAGGGAGCTAGTCGAGCAGTACTTC.

This clone was seen once. The chain couples TRBV11-2 to TRBJ2-5; 7 positions agree with TRBD1. The V gene end was trimmed by 5 bases and the J gene end by 1 base; junction bases not matched to a gene: 7. Germline CDR1 is SGHAT and CDR2 is FQNNGV. The CDR3 totals 15 residues. CDR3 bases: TGTGCCAGCAGCCTAGGGACAGACACCCAAGAGACCCAGTACTTC. Amino acid sequence: CASSLGTDTQETQYF.

The chain employs TRBV19 and TRBJ1-1; D unclear. CDR3 length: 13 amino acids. CDR1 is LNHDA, CDR2 SQIVND, per germline (reference sequence). With 5 bases removed from V and 5 bases from J, the gap between germline ends came to 12 bases. CDR3 protein: CASSLTGKTEAFF. DNA of the CDR3: TGTGCCAGTAGTTTGACTGGAAAGACTGAAGCTTTCTTT.

The V call is TRBV30, the J call TRBJ1-1; perhaps TRBD1 as D (5 bases). This CDR3 has 14 residues. V was shortened by 0 bases and J by 6 bases, with 14 bases between the two germline ends. CDR1 is GTSNPN, CDR2 SVGIG, per germline (reference sequence). The CDR3 region is CAWSVVKGIAEAFF. As DNA, the CDR3 is TGTGCCTGGAGTGTGGTAAAGGGGATCGCTGAAGCTTTCTTT.

The chain joins TRBV6-1 to TRBJ2-3; 9 bases match TRBD2. V was clipped by 0 bases and J by 1 base; unmatched bases: 20. Germline V gene lookup returns CDR1 MNHNS and CDR2 SASEGT. The CDR3 length is 22 residues. For the CDR3, the DNA is TGTGCCAGCAGTGAAGCCGGGGCTAGCGGGACGTTGAGATGGGTCCGCACAGATACGCAGTATTTT. This gives the protein CASSEAGASGTLRWVRTDTQYF.

This chain links TRBV30 with TRBJ1-2; 8 bases agree with TRBD1. Germline V lookup: CDR1 GTSNPN, CDR2 SVGIG (reference sequence). The CDR3 is 13 amino acids. V lost 6 bases, J lost 4 bases, and 7 bases stayed unmatched. The CDR3 region is CACRDRRGYGYTF. The CDR3 nucleotides read TGTGCCTGCCGGGACAGGAGGGGCTATGGCTACACCTTC.

This chain uses TRBV14 with TRBJ2-2, with D perhaps TRBD1 (5 bases). The CDR3 totals 14 residues. Between the trimmed V and J ends, which lost 3 bases and 6 bases, there was a span of 11 bases. The germline V gene has CDR1 SGHDN and CDR2 FVKESK. The CDR3 DNA sequence: TGTGCCAGCAGCCATTTAGGGGTTTCCGGGGAGCTGTTTTTT. Protein product: CASSHLGVSGELFF.

The chain links TRBV15 to TRBJ2-3; D is unclear. The germline V and J ends were trimmed by 0 bases and 2 bases, with 6 bases remaining between them. Germline CDR1 LNHNV, CDR2 YYDKDF (reference sequence). The length of the CDR3 is 14 residues. Here the CDR3 reads CATSRDRATDTQYF. Written as DNA, the CDR3 is TGTGCCACCAGCAGAGATCGAGCCACAGATACGCAGTATTTT.

The CDR3 coding sequence is TGCGCCAGCTGGGGCCCACCTTTCTACGAGCAGTACTTC. Translation gives CASWGPPFYEQYF. V usage is TRBV23-1 and J usage is TRBJ2-7; tentative D call: TRBD1 (5 bases). TRBV23-1 is assigned to the ORF class and has an uncertain function. The ends were cut back, 8 bases at V and 3 bases at J, with 14 bases in the middle. CDR3 length equals 13 residues.

The table lists this clone with a count of one. The germline gene is not matched at one end of the junction; a read error may be the cause. This rearrangement joins TRBV19 to TRBJ1-1; 7 bases fit TRBD1. Germline CDR1 and CDR2: LNHDA and SQIVND (reference sequence). This CDR3 region has 13 residues. CDR3 bases: TGTGCCAGTAGCCGGAATGACAGGGAGTCTCTCGGATGG. It codes for CASSRNDRESLGW.

The chain joins TRBV6-1 to TRBJ1-2, with D possibly TRBD1 on 5 matching bases. Trimming removed 0 bases at V and 6 bases at J, with 14 bases between. The CDR3 runs 15 residues. Per germline, CDR1 MNHNS and CDR2 SASEGT. This CDR3 is CASSEAVGRADGYTF. In DNA form, the CDR3 reads TGTGCCAGCAGTGAAGCGGTCGGCAGGGCTGATGGCTACACCTTC.

The chain couples TRBV30 to TRBJ1-2; 10 bases fit TRBD1. Germline lookup yields CDR1 GTSNPN and CDR2 SVGIG (reference sequence). V trimming: 2 bases; J trimming: 5 bases; junction bases outside the gene matches: 5. CDR3 size: 14 residues. The DNA for the CDR3 is TGTGCCTGGAGTAATGGACAGGGGGAGTATGGCTACACCTTC. It encodes CAWSNGQGEYGYTF.

V is TRBV28 and J is TRBJ1-4; 8 nucleotides match TRBD1. The CDR3 loop spans 14 amino acids. Germline V gene sequence: CDR1 MDHEN, CDR2 SYDVKM. After removal of 5 bases from V and 8 bases from J, the junction contained 7 bases not matched to a gene. In DNA, the CDR3 is TGTGCCAGCAGTCTCAGGGGGCTAGAAGAAAAACTGTTTTTT. Translated, it gives CASSLRGLEEKLFF. Based on the CDR3 plus reference TRBV28 and TRBJ1-4, the full variable domain is DVKVTQSSRYLVKRTGEKVFLECVQDMDHENMFWYRQDPGLGLRLIYFSYDVKMKEKGDIPEGYSVSREKKERFSLILESASTNQTSMYLCASSLRGLEEKLFFGSGTQLSVL.

The sample holds one count of this clone. The V gene is TRBV27, the J gene TRBJ2-7, with TRBD1 matching over 9 bases. The V gene end was trimmed by 5 bases and the J gene end by 5 bases; junction bases not matched to a gene: 13. The CDR3 is 16 residues long. Germline CDR1 MNHEY, CDR2 SMNVEV (reference sequence). The CDR3 reads CASSPSPGQGVHEQYF. CDR3 in DNA: TGTGCCAGCAGTCCCTCCCCGGGACAGGGAGTCCACGAGCAGTACTTC.

This clone was counted a single time. This chain links TRBV6-1 with TRBJ2-1, with 12 bases matching TRBD2. This CDR3 comprises 17 residues. CDR1 MNHNS and CDR2 SASEGT come from the germline V gene. With V trimmed by 4 bases and J by 7 bases, 11 bases remained unmatched. Written as DNA, the CDR3 is TGTGCCAGCAGTGGGCTAGCGGGAGGGTCAGGGTGGAATGAGCAGTTCTTC. The encoded protein is CASSGLAGGSGWNEQFF.

V is TRBV5-3 and J is TRBJ2-2; 7 bases are a match to TRBD2. TRBV5-3 is flagged as an ORF with uncertain function. The CDR3 totals 21 residues. The trim removed 2 bases at V and 3 bases at J, leaving 22 bases unmatched. CDR3 amino acids: CARSLPRRAGITLGDTGELFF. The CDR3, as DNA: TGTGCCAGAAGCTTACCTCGTAGAGCGGGGATTACTCTCGGGGACACCGGGGAGCTGTTTTTT.

This chain links TRBV19 with TRBJ1-3, with no clear D. Germline V gives CDR1 LNHDA, CDR2 SQIVND (reference sequence). The CDR3 spans 15 residues. The V and J ends lost 3 bases and 0 bases respectively, with 9 bases between them. The CDR3 sequence is CASSMGLSSGNTIYF. CDR3 in DNA: TGTGCCAGTAGTATGGGCCTGAGCTCTGGAAACACCATATATTTT.

The sample holds a few counts of this clone. V usage is TRBV5-8 and J usage is TRBJ1-1; 7 positions match TRBD1. CDR1 SGHTS and CDR2 YDEGEE come from the germline V gene. The CDR3 consists of 13 residues. The V and J ends lost 6 bases and 1 base, in that order; junction bases with no gene match: 3. The CDR3 nucleotides read TGTGCCAGCAACAGACAGGGGAACACTGAAGCTTTCTTT. It encodes CASNRQGNTEAFF.

V usage is TRBV9 and J usage is TRBJ1-2; D might be TRBD1 (5 bases). The germline V gene encodes CDR1 SGDLS and CDR2 YYNGEE. V was cut by 3 bases and J by 4 bases, with 13 bases left in between. This CDR3 region has 14 residues. CDR3 coding DNA: TGTGCCAGCAGCGCCGGGGGGGAAAGCTATGGCTACACCTTC. Translating it yields CASSAGGESYGYTF. The full variable domain, rest sourced from reference TRBV9 and TRBJ1-2, is DSGVTQTPKHLITATGQRVTLRCSPRSGDLSVYWYQQSLDQGLQFLIQYYNGEERAKGNILERFSAQQFPDLHSELNLSSLELGDSALYFCASSAGGESYGYTFGSGTRLTVV.

The J gene is TRBJ1-1, the V gene TRBV6-5; possible D gene TRBD1, 5 bases. This CDR3 has 12 residues. V gave up 6 bases and J gave up 11 bases, with 16 bases separating them. CDR1 is MNHEY and CDR2 is SVGAGI in the germline V gene. For the CDR3, the DNA is TGTGCCAGCAGCCAGGGCGGGGGTAAGGCTTTCTTT. It is translated as CASSQGGGKAFF.

The rearrangement joins TRBV27 to TRBJ1-2, with a weak D call TRBD1 (5 bases). The CDR3 totals 14 residues. With 5 bases removed from V and 4 bases from J, the gap between germline ends came to 14 bases. Germline values: CDR1 MNHEY, CDR2 SMNVEV (reference sequence). CDR3 residues: CASSPTVLFYGYTF. As DNA, the CDR3 is TGTGCCAGCAGTCCGACAGTCCTATTCTATGGCTACACCTTC.